These T cell receptor beta chains were read from a single sample in a study of CXCR3-negative and CXCR3-positive naive CD8 T cells. With the 5' RACE reads reprocessed, TCRdb shows one record per CDR3 protein and no DNA. The repertoire table contains 130,000 to 150,000 distinct CDR3 sequences. The sequenced sample consisted of naive CXCR3+ CD8+ T cells from blood. These receptors were taken from a human donor in good health. Some clones in this sample may be carry-over from other donors' samples. The CDR3 runs from the conserved cysteine through the conserved F or W.

>TRBV7-9|TRBJ2-7
CASSHRDTSSFWEQYF
>TRBV30|TRBJ1-1
CAWSSGSSGTEAFF
>TRBV7-9|TRBJ2-2
CASSSGPSNTGELFF
>TRBV28|TRBJ2-1
CASMTNGPTGFGEQFF
>TRBV27|TRBJ1-1
CASSWFLNTEAFF
>TRBV23-1|TRBJ2-1
CASSRLIYRGLGLGGTRHHEQFF
>TRBV12-3/TRBV12-4|TRBJ1-1
CASSSAGGYGDTEAFF
>TRBV21-1|TRBJ2-1
CASSKVGTRRSYNEQFF
>TRBV24-1|TRBJ2-3
CATSDSPPGGGSTDTQYF
>TRBV12-3/TRBV12-4|TRBJ2-2
CASTLRGPNTGELFF
>TRBV13|TRBJ2-7
CASSVPRGGRNEQYF
>TRBV5-1|TRBJ2-2
CASRPGDSPNTGELFF
>TRBV29-1|TRBJ2-7
CSVVEQGAEQYF
>TRBV3-1|TRBJ2-3
CASRAPAGGSDTQYF
>TRBV7-6|TRBJ2-1
CASSDGAGAYNEQFF
>TRBV11-2|TRBJ2-3
CASSPGTAGTQYF
>TRBV4-3|TRBJ2-2
CASRPDRTYTGELFF
>TRBV20-1|TRBJ1-6
CSAATRRGAEPNSPLHF
>TRBV28|TRBJ2-3
CASSLLTADTQYF
>TRBV5-1|TRBJ2-7
CASSLLSNSYEQYF
>TRBV29-1|TRBJ1-2
CSVPDAGNYGYTF
>TRBV7-9|TRBJ1-4
CASSPVGGYATNEKLFF
>TRBV9|TRBJ1-1
CASSVGGSDTEAFF
>TRBV20-1|TRBJ2-1
CVGVFPLFNEQFF
>TRBV11-2|TRBJ1-2
CASSLDGTGFLPGYTF
>TRBV29-1|TRBJ1-1
CSVLQGTVDTEAFF
>TRBV7-3|TRBJ2-1
CASSQSGQSYNEQFF
>TRBV13|TRBJ2-1
CASGRDNYNEQFF
>TRBV15|TRBJ1-4
CATSPPGTSKNEKLFF
>TRBV29-1|TRBJ2-3
CSVLPTGPDTQYF
>TRBV24-1|TRBJ2-2
CATSNGNTGELFF
>TRBV5-1|TRBJ2-1
CASSGSGAYNEQFF
>TRBV29-1|TRBJ1-3
CSVEDLDRGGNTIYF
>TRBV3-1|TRBJ2-2
CASSSQGAGTGELFF
>TRBV29-1|TRBJ2-7
CSVEEGVGGYEQYF
>TRBV12-1|TRBJ2-2
CASSGTSGTGELFF
>TRBV14|TRBJ2-1
CASSPFAGGIDEQFF
>TRBV27|TRBJ2-7
CASSLLNFGTGGAYEQYF
>TRBV5-1|TRBJ1-2
CASSLAGSAGTF
>TRBV4-2|TRBJ2-3
CASSPGPTGDTQYF
>TRBV15|TRBJ1-1
CATARNTEAFF
>TRBV25-1|TRBJ2-5
CASSEPAVRASQETQYF
>TRBV28|TRBJ2-1
CASSYSGGPDNEQFF
>TRBV6-5|TRBJ1-2
CASSSKDSSLVYGYTF
>TRBV20-1|TRBJ1-2
CSARDLAGNSYGYTF
>TRBV4-3|TRBJ2-3
CASSQDPPSGGVTDTQYF
>TRBV7-2|TRBJ2-7
CASSRQARDEQYF
>TRBV23-1|TRBJ2-6
CASSQSDRGISGANVLTF
>TRBV28|TRBJ2-2
CASSRRQNTGELFF
>TRBV30|TRBJ1-1
CAWSVDTEAFF
>TRBV5-1|TRBJ2-7
CASSKKTSYEQYF
>TRBV28|TRBJ2-7
CASSFTSGGYEQYF
>TRBV18|TRBJ2-3
CASSPTQPPPQDTQYF
>TRBV20-1|TRBJ2-7
CSARVRGFYEQYF